Listed here are 29 T cell receptor beta chains from one sample, sequenced in a study of cytomegalovirus exposure and HLA in healthy donors. The PCR used 60 Vbeta and 13 Jbeta primers. Only in-frame clones appear in the TCRdb table, and some are missing; sequencing was by immunoSEQ multiplex PCR. The data contain 150,000 to 200,000 clones, over 60% of them singletons. Sequenced sample: PBMCs. The receptors originated from a woman aged 30 to 39 in good health and CMV-seronegative.

The gene calls are TRBV5-1 and TRBJ2-1, with 9 bases that match TRBD2. Trimming cost V 0 bases and J 4 bases; bases outside gene matches: 2. The CDR3 spans 15 residues. The germline V gene has CDR1 SGHRS and CDR2 YFSETQ. The CDR3 here is CASSLGSGGYNEQFF. The CDR3 DNA reads TGCGCCAGCAGCTTGGGTAGCGGGGGATACAATGAGCAGTTCTTC.

This clone is a singleton in its sample. The chain combines TRBV7-8 with TRBJ1-2; possibly TRBD1 for D (5 bases). The germline gives CDR1 SGHVS, CDR2 FQNEAQ. Trimming pared 6 bases from V and 4 bases from J, leaving 15 bases between. This CDR3 region has 14 residues. The CDR3 sequence: CASRPAEGPYGYTF. The CDR3 region has the DNA TGTGCCAGCAGACCAGCGGAGGGACCCTATGGCTACACCTTC.

V and J are TRBV6-1 and TRBJ1-1; weak D call: TRBD1 (5 bases). The V gene lost 3 bases and the J gene lost 6 bases, with 17 bases spanning the gap. Germline V lookup: CDR1 MNHNS, CDR2 SASEGT. This CDR3 is 15 amino acids long. CDR3 protein: CASSEESGLYAEAFF. DNA for the CDR3: TGTGCCAGCAGTGAGGAGTCAGGGTTGTACGCTGAAGCTTTCTTT.

J is TRBJ1-2 and V is TRBV7-8, with a tentative D call TRBD1 (5 bases). The CDR3 is 15 residues long. Between the trimmed V and J ends, which lost 2 bases and 0 bases, there was a span of 10 bases. Looked up from germline, CDR1 is SGHVS and CDR2 is FQNEAQ. This CDR3 reads CASSLMTASNYGYTF. The CDR3 coding sequence is TGTGCCAGCAGCTTAATGACAGCCTCTAACTATGGCTACACCTTC.

CDR3 protein: CASSPQRARTEAFF. CDR3 nucleotides: TGTGCCAGCAGCCCCCAGAGGGCGCGCACTGAAGCTTTCTTT. The rearrangement joins TRBV7-8 to TRBJ1-1; no firm D call. V lost 5 bases and J lost 4, with 14 bases in between. There are 14 residues in the CDR3. Germline-derived CDR1 and CDR2 are SGHVS and FQNEAQ.

This clone was detected a few times. This rearrangement joins TRBV7-2 to TRBJ2-1, with 12 bases lining up with TRBD2. The germline gives CDR1 SGHTA, CDR2 FQGNSA. Trimming removed 4 bases from V and 10 bases from J; junction bases left unmatched: 8. CDR3 length: 15 residues. CDR3 loop: CASSSVLAGGGEQFF. The CDR3 DNA reads as TGTGCCAGCAGCTCCGTCCTAGCGGGAGGGGGGGAGCAGTTCTTC. Combining the CDR3 with reference TRBV7-2 and TRBJ2-1 gives the whole variable domain GAGVSQSPSNKVTEKGKDVELRCDPISGHTALYWYRQSLGQGLEFLIYFQGNSAPDKSGLPSDRFSAERTGGSVSTLTIQRTQQEDSAVYLCASSSVLAGGGEQFFGPGTRLTVL.

V gene TRBV7-2 combines with J gene TRBJ2-1, with D possibly TRBD2 on 6 matching bases. V was trimmed by 3 bases and J by 7 bases, leaving 16 bases between them. The CDR3 spans 15 residues. Germline V CDR1 and CDR2: SGHTA, FQGNSA. The CDR3 is CASSFSGSGGNEQFF. CDR3 DNA sequence: TGTGCCAGCAGCTTCTCCGGGAGTGGGGGGAATGAGCAGTTCTTC.

The chain combines TRBV7-9 with TRBJ1-1, with no clear D. The V end was cut by 1 base, the J end by 0 bases, with 18 bases between. This CDR3 is built from 18 residues. Germline V CDR1 and CDR2: SEHNR, FQNEAQ (reference sequence). CDR3 sequence (DNA): TGTGCCAGCAGCTTAGGATGGGGAGCCCTCCTCATGAACACTGAAGCTTTCTTT. Protein product: CASSLGWGALLMNTEAFF.

This clone was seen a handful of times. The genes are TRBV30 and TRBJ1-4; D gene uncertain. Germline V gives CDR1 GTSNPN, CDR2 SVGIG (reference sequence). This CDR3 region has 13 residues. V shed 0 bases and J shed 6 bases, with 8 bases lying between them. Here the CDR3 reads CAWSVLDYEKLFF. CDR3 in DNA: TGTGCCTGGAGTGTACTTGACTATGAAAAACTGTTTTTT.

For the CDR3, the DNA is TGTGCCAGCAGTGGTACAGGGACCTCTGAAGCTTTCTTT. This gives the protein CASSGTGTSEAFF. The V gene is TRBV28, the J gene TRBJ1-1; tentatively, D is TRBD1 (6 bases). There are 13 residues in the CDR3. Per the germline V gene, CDR1 is MDHEN and CDR2 is SYDVKM. Trimming shortened V by 5 bases and J by 6 bases, and 13 bases separated the two germline ends. Looking up the rest from reference TRBV28 and TRBJ1-1 gives the full variable domain: DVKVTQSSRYLVKRTGEKVFLECVQDMDHENMFWYRQDPGLGLRLIYFSYDVKMKEKGDIPEGYSVSREKKERFSLILESASTNQTSMYLCASSGTGTSEAFFGQGTRLTVV.

This chain links TRBV5-1 with TRBJ1-1; D is unresolved. The CDR3 is 13 residues long. V was shortened by 2 bases and J by 0 bases, with 5 bases between the two germline ends. Germline loops: CDR1 SGHRS, CDR2 YFSETQ. The DNA for the CDR3 is TGCGCCAGCAGCTTAGAGTTGAACACTGAAGCTTTCTTT. Its protein product is CASSLELNTEAFF.

The chain combines TRBV7-8 with TRBJ2-7; 13 bases match TRBD2. V lost 2 bases to trimming and J lost 6 bases; unmatched junction nucleotides: 10. CDR1 SGHVS and CDR2 FQNEAQ come from the germline V gene. This CDR3 comprises 17 residues. This CDR3 is CASSLLGLAGSEGEQYF. The CDR3 region has the DNA TGTGCCAGCAGCTTACTGGGACTAGCGGGGAGTGAGGGCGAGCAGTACTTC.

The chain links TRBV6-5 to TRBJ1-2, with D perhaps TRBD1 (5 bases). Germline V CDR1 and CDR2: MNHEY, SVGAGI. V was pared by 0 bases and J by 5 bases, with 16 bases between. CDR3 length: 16 amino acids. CDR3 sequence: CASSYSTETTSYGYTF. In DNA, the CDR3 is TGTGCCAGCAGTTACTCGACAGAAACTACTTCTTATGGCTACACCTTC.

The chain couples TRBV29-1 to TRBJ2-7; possible D gene TRBD1, 5 bases. V lost 3 bases, J lost 2 bases, and 14 bases lay in between. Germline V CDR1 and CDR2: SQVTM, ANQGSEA. This CDR3 has 14 amino acids. CDR3 sequence reads: CSVEVSGKPYEQYF. The CDR3 DNA is TGCAGCGTTGAGGTTTCAGGGAAACCCTACGAGCAGTACTTC.

The chain couples TRBV4-1 to TRBJ2-1; D may be TRBD2 (5 bases). The CDR3 runs 13 residues. From germline, CDR1 is MGHRA and CDR2 YSYEKL. V was shortened by 0 bases and J by 8 bases, with 8 bases between the two germline ends. Here the CDR3 reads CASSQDIGDEQFF. The CDR3 DNA is TGCGCCAGCAGCCAAGATATCGGGGATGAGCAGTTCTTC.

This clone has just one count. This sequence joins TRBV7-8 and TRBJ2-1; D may be TRBD1 or TRBD2 (5 bases each). The CDR3 has 15 residues. Trimming stripped 5 bases from V and 8 bases from J, with 19 bases between. Germline CDR1 is SGHVS and CDR2 is FQNEAQ. CDR3 residues: CASSLGGSGLYEQFF. The CDR3 DNA reads as TGTGCCAGCAGCCTAGGAGGTTCAGGGCTCTATGAGCAGTTCTTC.

The chain has TRBV7-2 and TRBJ2-7; 9 bases are a match to TRBD2. The ends lost 5 bases at V and 2 bases at J; junction bases unmatched: 13. The CDR3 extends over 17 amino acids. Germline CDR1 and CDR2: SGHTA and FQGNSA. CDR3 amino acids: CASSLKVSSGATYEQYF. In DNA, the CDR3 is TGTGCCAGCAGCCTAAAGGTATCTAGCGGGGCGACCTACGAGCAGTACTTC. Full variable domain (missing parts from reference TRBV7-2 and TRBJ2-7): GAGVSQSPSNKVTEKGKDVELRCDPISGHTALYWYRQSLGQGLEFLIYFQGNSAPDKSGLPSDRFSAERTGGSVSTLTIQRTQQEDSAVYLCASSLKVSSGATYEQYFGPGTRLTVT.

This clone was observed once. This chain uses TRBV6-1 with TRBJ1-1, with 8 bases that match TRBD1. Germline CDR1 is MNHNS and CDR2 is SASEGT. The V segment lost 4 bases and the J segment 5 bases; nucleotides outside the gene matches: 9. This CDR3 contains 15 residues. The CDR3 DNA reads as TGTGCCAGCAGTGCCTCGGACAGGGATGAAACTGAAGCTTTCTTT. Its protein product is CASSASDRDETEAFF.

The genes are TRBV4-2 and TRBJ1-4, with 7 positions matching TRBD1. CDR3 length: 14 residues. V gave up 6 bases and J gave up 7 bases; unmatched junction bases: 8. Germline CDR1 and CDR2: LGHNA and YNFKEQ. The CDR3 sequence: CASRNTGVGEKLFF. DNA for the CDR3: TGTGCCAGCAGGAATACAGGGGTAGGTGAAAAACTGTTTTTT.

This clone was found once. The chain couples TRBV28 to TRBJ2-3; perhaps TRBD2 as D (6 bases). V lost 5 bases and J 4 bases, leaving 16 bases between the germline ends. The germline V gene has CDR1 MDHEN and CDR2 SYDVKM. The CDR3 runs to 15 residues. CDR3 residues: CASSAHSGAPDTQYF. The CDR3, as DNA: TGTGCCAGCAGTGCCCATAGCGGAGCCCCAGATACGCAGTATTTT. The whole variable domain, remainder taken from reference TRBV28 and TRBJ2-3, is DVKVTQSSRYLVKRTGEKVFLECVQDMDHENMFWYRQDPGLGLRLIYFSYDVKMKEKGDIPEGYSVSREKKERFSLILESASTNQTSMYLCASSAHSGAPDTQYFGPGTRLTVL.

The chain has TRBV6-5 and TRBJ1-2; 7 bases are shared with TRBD1. Germline CDR1 and CDR2: MNHEY and SVGAGI. V lost 2 bases, J lost 3 bases, and 6 bases stayed unmatched. CDR3 length equals 15 residues. The CDR3 nucleotides read TGTGCCAGCAGTTACGATAAGGGGGCTGACTATGGCTACACCTTC. It yields the protein CASSYDKGADYGYTF.

The rearrangement links TRBV4-1 to TRBJ2-7; TRBD1 matches at 9 bases. Germline V gene lookup returns CDR1 MGHRA and CDR2 YSYEKL. The CDR3 contains 15 residues. V was pared by 2 bases and J by 7 bases, with 9 bases of the junction left unmatched. This CDR3 is CASSQTGTGIFEQYF. DNA for the CDR3: TGCGCCAGCAGCCAAACCGGGACAGGGATCTTTGAGCAGTACTTC.

This chain connects TRBV10-3 to TRBJ2-2, with 8 bases aligning to TRBD2. CDR1 and CDR2 (germline): ENHRY, SYGVKD. Germline trimming cut 0 bases from V and 6 bases from J; bases unmatched to any gene: 3. The length of the CDR3 is 15 residues. CDR3 nucleotides: TGTGCCATCAGTGAGTCGAGCGGGGGTCCCGGGGAGCTGTTTTTT. Amino acids: CAISESSGGPGELFF.

The chain recombines TRBV15 with TRBJ1-4, with 9 nucleotides matching TRBD1. This CDR3 is 14 amino acids long. V shed 3 bases, J shed 6 bases, and the junction held 2 bases outside the gene matches. In germline, CDR1 is LNHNV, CDR2 YYDKDF (reference sequence). This chain's CDR3 is CATSRDRGDEKLFF. Here the CDR3 DNA reads TGTGCCACCAGCAGGGACAGGGGTGATGAAAAACTGTTTTTT.

The V and J genes are TRBV2 and TRBJ2-3, with a possible D match to TRBD2 (5 bases). Per germline, CDR1 SNHLY and CDR2 FYNNEI. The CDR3 length is 14 residues. Trimming took off 10 bases at V and 1 base at J, with 15 bases between the two ends. Here the CDR3 reads CATNSGTRTDTQYF. Here the CDR3 DNA reads TGTGCCACGAACAGCGGAACCCGCACAGATACGCAGTATTTT.

The chain combines TRBV7-9 with TRBJ2-7, with D possibly matching TRBD1 (6 bases). Trimming removed 5 bases from V and 4 bases from J, with 12 bases in between. There are 13 residues in the CDR3. Germline V lookup: CDR1 SEHNR, CDR2 FQNEAQ (reference sequence). The CDR3 nucleotides read TGTGCCAGCAGCGATAACAGGGATTACGAGCAGTACTTC. It encodes CASSDNRDYEQYF.

This chain uses TRBV13 with TRBJ2-1, with unresolved D. V lost 2 bases to trimming and J lost 4 bases, with 9 bases between them. The CDR3 totals 14 residues. Germline loops: CDR1 PRHDT, CDR2 FYEKMQ (reference sequence). CDR3 coding DNA: TGTGCCAGCAGCTTATCGTCTAGATACAATGAGCAGTTCTTC. This encodes CASSLSSRYNEQFF.

As for this clone: At the DNA level, this CDR3 is encoded by other sequences in the same sample as well. The V and J genes are TRBV15 and TRBJ2-7; 8 bases are a match to TRBD1. Trimming removed 4 bases from V and 0 bases from J; junction bases left unmatched: 8. Germline V gene data show CDR1 as LNHNV and CDR2 as YYDKDF (reference sequence). The CDR3 has 16 amino acids. The CDR3 here is CATSTGGNLASYEQYF. The CDR3 coding sequence is TGTGCCACCAGCACAGGGGGCAACTTGGCCTCCTACGAGCAGTACTTC.

The CDR3 spells CASSWTSGSTDTQYF. In nucleotides, the CDR3 is TGCGCCAGCAGCTGGACTAGCGGGAGCACAGATACGCAGTATTTT. This chain connects TRBV5-1 to TRBJ2-3, with 11 bases aligning to TRBD2. CDR3 size: 15 residues. Germline V gene sequence: CDR1 SGHRS, CDR2 YFSETQ. Losses at the gene ends were 3 bases for V and 0 bases for J; bases not matched to a gene: 0.